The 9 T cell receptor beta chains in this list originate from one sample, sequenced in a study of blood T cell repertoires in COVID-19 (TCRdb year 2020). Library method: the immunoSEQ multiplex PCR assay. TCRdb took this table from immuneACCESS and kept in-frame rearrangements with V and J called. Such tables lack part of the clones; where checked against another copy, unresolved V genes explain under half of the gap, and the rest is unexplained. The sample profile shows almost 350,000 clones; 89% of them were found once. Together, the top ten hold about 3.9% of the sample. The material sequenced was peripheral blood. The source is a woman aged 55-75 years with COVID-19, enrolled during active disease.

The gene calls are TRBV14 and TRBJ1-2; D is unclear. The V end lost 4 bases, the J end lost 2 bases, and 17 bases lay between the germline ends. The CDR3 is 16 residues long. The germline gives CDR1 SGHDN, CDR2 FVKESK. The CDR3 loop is CASSRQPPTLNYGYTF. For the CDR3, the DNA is TGTGCCAGCAGCCGCCAACCTCCGACACTCAACTATGGCTACACCTTC.

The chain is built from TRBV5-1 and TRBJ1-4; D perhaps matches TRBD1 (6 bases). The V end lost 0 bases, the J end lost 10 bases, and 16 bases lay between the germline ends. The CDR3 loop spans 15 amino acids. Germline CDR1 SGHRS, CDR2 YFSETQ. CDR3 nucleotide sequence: TGCGCCAGCAGCTTGGCCGCAGGGGCATCAGGAAAACTGTTTTTT. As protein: CASSLAAGASGKLFF.

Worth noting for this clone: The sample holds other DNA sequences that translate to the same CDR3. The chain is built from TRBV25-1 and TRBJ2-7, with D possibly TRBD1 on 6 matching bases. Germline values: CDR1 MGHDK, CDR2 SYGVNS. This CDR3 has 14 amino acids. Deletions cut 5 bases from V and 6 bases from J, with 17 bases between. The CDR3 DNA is TGTGCCAGCAGTAAAATCGGGACACCCCTCGAGCAGTACTTC. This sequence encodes CASSKIGTPLEQYF.

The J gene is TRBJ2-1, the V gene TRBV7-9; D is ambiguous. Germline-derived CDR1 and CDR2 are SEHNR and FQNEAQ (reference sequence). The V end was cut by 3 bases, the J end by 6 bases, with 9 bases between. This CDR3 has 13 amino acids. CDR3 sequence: CASSFPGSNEQFF. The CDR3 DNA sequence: TGTGCCAGCAGCTTCCCCGGTTCCAATGAGCAGTTCTTC.

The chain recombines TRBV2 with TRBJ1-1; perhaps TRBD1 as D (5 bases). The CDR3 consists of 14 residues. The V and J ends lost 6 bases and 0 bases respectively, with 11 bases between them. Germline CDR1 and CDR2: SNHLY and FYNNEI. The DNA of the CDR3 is TGTGCCAGCAGGTACAGGATACTGAACACTGAAGCTTTCTTT. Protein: CASRYRILNTEAFF.

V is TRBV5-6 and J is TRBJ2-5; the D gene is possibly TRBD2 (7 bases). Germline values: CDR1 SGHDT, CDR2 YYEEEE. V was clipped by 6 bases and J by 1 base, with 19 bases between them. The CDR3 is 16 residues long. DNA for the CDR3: TGTGCCAGCACCGAAAGGGGGGGACGGCCCCAAGAGACCCAGTACTTC. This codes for CASTERGGRPQETQYF.

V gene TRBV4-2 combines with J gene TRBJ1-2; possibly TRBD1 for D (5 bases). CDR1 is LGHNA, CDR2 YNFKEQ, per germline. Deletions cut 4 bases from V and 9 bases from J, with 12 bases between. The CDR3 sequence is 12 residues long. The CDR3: CASSPAGTRYTF. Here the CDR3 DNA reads TGTGCCAGCAGCCCCGCGGGGACCCGCTACACCTTC.

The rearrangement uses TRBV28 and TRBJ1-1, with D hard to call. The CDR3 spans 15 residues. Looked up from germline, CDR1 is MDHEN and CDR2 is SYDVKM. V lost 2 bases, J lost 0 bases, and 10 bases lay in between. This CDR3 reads CASSLAGNLNTEAFF. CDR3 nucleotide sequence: TGTGCCAGCAGTTTAGCGGGAAACTTGAACACTGAAGCTTTCTTT.

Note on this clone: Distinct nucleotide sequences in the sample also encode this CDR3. The CDR3 is CASSPREGNTEAFF. CDR3 DNA: TGTGCCAGCTCACCACGAGAGGGGAACACTGAAGCTTTCTTT. V gene TRBV18 combines with J gene TRBJ1-1, with no clear D. Looked up from germline, CDR1 is KGHSH and CDR2 is LQKENI. V lost 1 base to trimming and J lost 1 base, with 7 bases between them. The CDR3 length is 14 residues.